Reported below is one TCR beta chain. Its antigen is not known. This CDR3 spans 16 amino acids. Germline V gene data show CDR1 as MNHEY and CDR2 as SVGAGI. Trimming cost V 0 bases and J 4 bases, with 12 bases left between them. Pooling was applied to second doses at about 4 or about 12 weeks. The entry originates in a study of T cell responses to AZD1222 COVID-19 vaccine. General observations from the study: Donors in the cohort were predominantly white British and more often female, and clonal diversity was possibly underestimated. CD4 TCRs covered the whole spike, strongest at regions 160-218 and 743-854.

Using immunoSEQ multiplex PCR, the repertoire was profiled, and TCRdb retains in-frame clones only, with some absent. This sample carries 15,000 to 20,000 clones, 60% to 85% of them seen once, and the ten largest clones take 14%. The sequenced sample was peripheral blood, obtained 28 days after the second AZD1222 dose. This sequence joins TRBV6-5 and TRBJ2-2, with no clear D. The TCR was taken from an adult who received the AZD1222 COVID-19 vaccine. The CDR3 spells CASSYSNAVGTGELFF. DNA for the CDR3: TGTGCCAGCAGTTACTCGAACGCGGTGGGCACCGGGGAGCTGTTTTTT.